The rows below give T cell receptor beta chains drawn from one sample of a study of shared clonotypes between healthy human individuals. The table came from immunoSEQ multiplex PCR; TCRdb's copy has only in-frame clones and leaves some out. The data contain over 2 million clones, about 95% of them singletons. The source material was naive CD8+ T cells sorted from blood. These receptors were obtained from a man aged 18 to 29 in good health. Each CDR3 is given without its conserved first and last residue. Part of the rows lack a size; the others show once, few, many or a class for expanded clones.

>TRBV7-6|TRBJ2-1|.
ASSLLASGYNEQF
>TRBV6-1|TRBJ2-3|.
ASSGIQGVDTQY
>TRBV28|TRBJ1-1|.
ASRWQGYEAF
>TRBV4-1|TRBJ2-1|.
ASSLRTGLDEQF
>TRBV11-3|TRBJ2-6|.
ASISGTGDSGANVLT
>TRBV6-1|TRBJ2-7|.
ASSRLGSYEQY
>TRBV5-6|TRBJ2-7|.
ASSLGGAAYEQY
>TRBV28|TRBJ1-1|.
ASSLYQGAMNTEAF
>TRBV13|TRBJ2-1|.
ASSSSDSSYNEQF
>TRBV29-1|TRBJ2-7|.
SVLTGGSDEQY
>TRBV27|TRBJ2-7|.
ASSLWWGPYEQY
>TRBV28|TRBJ2-7|.
ASSFLLRQGVSYEQY
>TRBV27|TRBJ2-2|.
ASSLLENTGELF
>TRBV5-4|TRBJ2-3|.
ASSNDDRLGGADTQY
>TRBV27|TRBJ2-5|.
ASSLGSGPPRETQY
>TRBV4-2|TRBJ2-3|.
ASSQGGAADTQY
>TRBV4-2|TRBJ2-5|.
ASSPALAGGYQETQY
>TRBV9|TRBJ1-2|.
ASSTTGDGYT
>TRBV9|TRBJ2-7|.
ASSPSGSLYEQY
>TRBV12-5|TRBJ1-2|.
ASGLLGGVPDGYT
>TRBV27|TRBJ2-7|.
ASSLYADGTYEQY
>TRBV5-4|TRBJ2-2|.
ASSFPGAGGELF
>TRBV15|TRBJ1-1|.
ATGHRNTEAF
>TRBV6-1|TRBJ2-1|.
ASSPLGTFYNEQF
>TRBV6-5|TRBJ1-1|.
ASSYSGGNTEAF
>TRBV27|TRBJ1-6|.
ASSLGISYNSPLH
>TRBV5-1|TRBJ1-2|.
ASSLFGDRDGYT
>TRBV27|TRBJ1-5|few
ASSLGTYGDQPQH
>TRBV4-3|TRBJ1-4|.
ASSQDVEEKLF
>TRBV6-1|TRBJ1-4|.
ASSEGTGVFATNEKLF
>TRBV5-7|TRBJ2-1|.
ASSYPRTGGMDEQF
>TRBV29-1|TRBJ2-1|.
SAIHLGEQF
>TRBV7-6|TRBJ2-5|.
ASSLELSVLETQY
>TRBV29-1|TRBJ2-7|.
SVERDGSYEQY
>TRBV7-4|TRBJ2-4|.
ASSLPDILAKNIQY
>TRBV6-6|TRBJ2-1|.
ASSYAGYNEQF
>TRBV7-3|TRBJ2-7|.
ASSDGSSYEQY
>TRBV4-3|TRBJ2-7|.
ASSQDRGDEQY
>TRBV9|TRBJ2-2|.
ASSDPRDRGPTGELF
>TRBV27|TRBJ2-3|.
ASSLSATSSTDTQY
>TRBV5-4|TRBJ1-2|few
ASSLGGDGYT
>TRBV7-9|TRBJ2-2|.
ASSLVQTSNTGELF
>TRBV4-1|TRBJ1-1|.
ASSRVNTEAF
>TRBV29-1|TRBJ2-7|.
SVEDSAGAAVQY
>TRBV5-6|TRBJ2-7|.
ASSLASRQGHEQY
>TRBV7-9|TRBJ2-7|.
ASSSPGQGTWEQY
>TRBV5-1|TRBJ2-1|.
ASSQDRALYNEQF